This entry is about one T cell receptor (beta chain). This clone was seen just once. Its recognized antigen is unknown. Base qualities are missing; no much larger clone stands one base away. The goal of deep resolution MiSeq sequencing was a depth between 1 in 1 million and 1 in 200,000 T cells, and coverage averaged 10x per clonotype. The immunoSEQ hsTCRB Kit was used to generate TCR beta libraries. In the paper's pipeline: The data were analyzed with ImmunoSEQ Analyzer and ImmunoSEQ Data Assistant, and V, D and J gene assignments followed IMGT definitions. Clonality, with values ranging from 0 to 1, was calculated as one minus the normalized Shannon entropy of productive rearrangement frequencies. Public clonotype analysis was restricted to overrepresented clonotypes comprising at least 0.05% of each patient's repertoire. Some 13 age-matched healthy donor repertoires from immuneACCESS served as clonality controls. The clones in this table, taken by TCRdb from immuneACCESS, are in-frame only. Not every clone is retained; where verified, under half of the shortfall comes from an unresolved V gene, and the cause of the rest is unknown. V, J and clone size are those of that table, while D and trimming were read from the DNA. The sample records roughly 76,000 clones, more than 75% of which are singletons. The ten largest clones add up to roughly 8% of the sample.

In light of the paper, this sample's time point label describes: progressive disease on ibrutinib. For TCR beta library preparation, around 2 micrograms of genomic DNA were isolated from cryopreserved PBMCs. High-throughput TCR beta sequencing was performed on longitudinal blood samples from CLL patients receiving ibrutinib monotherapy. The patients took part in an open-label, single-center phase 2 trial of ibrutinib monotherapy. Its CDR3 holds 15 amino acids, cysteine through phenylalanine. The retained sequence is limited to the CDR3, 45 bases, with the frame set at the first base. Between the V and J ends, shortened by 6 bases and 1 base respectively, the junction contains 14 bases. According to the germline V gene (reference sequence), CDR1 reads MNHEY and CDR2 reads SMNVEV. This sample was taken from a study of cytotoxic CD8 clonotypes in ibrutinib-treated CLL (dated by TCRdb to the early 2020s). For the study in its entirety: In this cohort, 15 or so patients were treatment-naive and some 10 were relapsed/refractory, while fewer than 18 had unmutated IGHV. Partial responses were observed in about 25 patients and complete responses in 2; after a median follow-up of roughly 72 months, remission was maintained in 14 patients and progression was observed in 12. Samples at response were collected after a median of 12 months of treatment, with a range of roughly 6 to 40 months. On average, each sample had 255,043 productive templates and almost 95,000 productive rearrangements. Longitudinal samples were obtainable from about 30% of the roughly 90 participants in the trial. Cryopreserved peripheral blood mononuclear cells were collected before treatment, at response, and at either disease progression or sustained remission. All remission and progressive disease samples were collected while patients were still receiving ibrutinib. Study-wide findings and limitations: Baseline clonality was found to be higher than that of age-matched healthy donors and was strongly correlated with circulating CD8+ T-cell counts. Sustained-remission and progressing patients did not have matched sampling times, and lymph node repertoires were not examined. Public clonotypes were rare and either shrank or stayed stable during treatment, and the rise in clonality at ibrutinib response reflected expansion of private clonotypes. Clonality rose at ibrutinib response, remained stable during sustained remission, and dropped back toward baseline at progression.

This TCR derives from a human donor with chronic lymphocytic leukemia. Recombination linked TRBV27 to TRBJ2-3; TRBD1 is a possible D gene, resting on 5 matching bases. The sample here was PBMCs, taken at disease progression, from a patient treated with ibrutinib. The CDR3 corresponds to CASSPRAGGTDTQYF. The nucleotide sequence is TGTGCCAGCAGCCCCAGGGCAGGAGGCACAGATACGCAGTATTTT.